The present T cell receptor beta chain was sequenced within a study of technical replicates of blood from several donors. The germline CDR1 and CDR2 sequences are SGHAT and FQDESV (reference sequence). There are 13 residues in the CDR3. Trimming removed 5 bases from V and 1 base from J, with 8 bases in between. Here immunoSEQ multiplex PCR was the method, and the copy in TCRdb shows in-frame clones only, minus some. The sample records about 88,000 clones, 90% to 95% being singletons. Sample: T cells isolated from PBMCs. The chain is built from TRBV11-1 and TRBJ1-1, with D hard to call. This TCR derives from a human donor in good health. The CDR3 is CASSRARNTEAFF. The CDR3 DNA reads TGTGCCAGCAGCCGAGCGAGGAACACTGAAGCTTTCTTT.